The clone carrying this T cell receptor (beta chain) was detected only a few times. Its specificity is unknown. This entry comes from a study of CD4 T cells in relation to SARS-CoV-2 and coronaviruses. In the study overall: TCR beta CDR3s were sequenced after 10-day antigen culture of PBMCs.

CD4+ T cells from unexposed donors were obtained before the COVID-19 pandemic (2011-2018). Isolation of CD4+ T cells took place after approximately 10 days in culture. As cell numbers allowed, unexposed-donor CD4+ T cells faced SARS-CoV-2 S/N and four cold-coronavirus spikes. Repertoires were generated with immunoSEQ multiplex PCR, while TCRdb's copy carries only in-frame clones and drops some. This table has some 21,000 clones, over 65% appearing once. The CDR3 extends over 20 amino acids. V dropped 6 bases and J dropped 5; count of bases not matched to a gene: 21. The V gene's germline CDR1 is SGHTA and CDR2 FQGTGA.

The rearrangement joins TRBV7-3 to TRBJ1-6, with 8 nucleotides matching TRBD1. The sequenced material came from CD4+ T cells from PBMCs, cultured in vitro. The receptor was derived from a human donor in good health. The CDR3, as DNA: TGTGCCAGCAGTCCACCCCCGGGACAGGCACGACGGGGGAATAATTCACCCCTCCACTTT. Its protein product is CASSPPPGQARRGNNSPLHF. Supplemented by reference TRBV7-3 and TRBJ1-6, the full variable domain reads GAGVSQTPSNKVTEKGKYVELRCDPISGHTALYWYRQSLGQGPEFLIYFQGTGAADDSGLPNDRFFAVRPEGSVSTLKIQRTERGDSAVYLCASSPPPGQARRGNNSPLHFGNGTRLTVT.